One and the same sample provided the 11 T cell receptor beta chains below, sequenced in a study of cytomegalovirus exposure and HLA in healthy donors (dated by TCRdb to the late 2010s). The method was the immunoSEQ multiplex PCR assay. For the multiplex PCR, a mixture combining 60 forward primers for TCR Vbeta segments and 13 reverse primers for TCR Jbeta segments was used. TCRdb took over this immuneACCESS table, retaining in-frame rearrangements with V and J assigned. Such tables are incomplete; in checked studies, under half of the missing clones stem from an unresolved V gene, and the remainder is unexplained. The table for this sample lists around 74,000 clones. The ten largest clones capture approximately 4.2% of the sample. Sequencing was done on a sample of PBMCs. The receptors derive from a man under 40 in good health and CMV-seronegative.

The gene calls are TRBV6-1 and TRBJ2-5; 12 bases line up with TRBD2. The assigned J gene may be wrong: the sequence end matches TRBJ2-7 better. This CDR3 comprises 15 residues. The germline V gene has CDR1 MNHNS and CDR2 SASEGT. The CDR3 protein is CASSKTSGSPYEQYF. Here the CDR3 DNA reads TGTGCCAGCAGTAAGACTAGCGGGAGTCCCTACGAGCAGTACTTC.

This chain links TRBV15 with TRBJ2-7; 11 nucleotides match TRBD1. Trimming cost V 3 bases and J 3 bases; bases outside gene matches: 1. The germline V gene encodes CDR1 LNHNV and CDR2 YYDKDF (reference sequence). The CDR3 is 14 amino acids. Here the CDR3 reads CATSRGTGGYEQYF. Here the CDR3 DNA reads TGTGCCACCAGCAGGGGGACAGGGGGCTACGAGCAGTACTTC.

This chain connects TRBV19 to TRBJ2-7, with a tentative D call TRBD2 (6 bases). CDR1 is LNHDA and CDR2 is SQIVND in the germline V gene (reference sequence). Between the trimmed V and J ends, which lost 3 bases and 1 base, there was a span of 7 bases. The CDR3 is 13 residues long. As DNA, the CDR3 is TGTGCCAGTAGTATTGGGACTTCCTACGAGCAGTACTTC. Translated, it gives CASSIGTSYEQYF.

This chain uses TRBV4-2 with TRBJ2-3; D possibly corresponds to TRBD2 (5 bases). Germline CDR1 is LGHNA and CDR2 is YNFKEQ. This CDR3 has 14 amino acids. Trimming removed 6 bases at V and 2 bases at J, with 12 bases between. CDR3 DNA: TGTGCCAGCAGTCGTACGACTATCACAGATACGCAGTATTTT. Translated: CASSRTTITDTQYF.

The J gene is TRBJ2-7, the V gene TRBV7-6; TRBD2 matches at 11 bases. The germline V gene has CDR1 SGHVS and CDR2 FNYEAQ. The length of the CDR3 is 15 residues. V gave up 4 bases and J gave up 6 bases; unmatched junction bases: 8. The CDR3 DNA is TGTGCCAGCAGCTCAGTACTAGCGGGAGTGGGCGAGCAGTACTTC. Its translation is CASSSVLAGVGEQYF.

The chain is built from TRBV6-6 and TRBJ2-5; the match to TRBD1 covers 11 bases. The J segment lost 5 bases and the V segment lost 6 bases, leaving 8 bases of the junction unmatched. Germline CDR1 and CDR2: MNHNY and SVGAGI (reference sequence). The CDR3 consists of 15 residues. The CDR3 spells CASRSGQGASETQYF. The CDR3, as DNA: TGTGCCAGCAGGAGCGGACAGGGGGCTTCGGAGACCCAGTACTTC.

The genes are TRBV10-3 and TRBJ1-2; D remains ambiguous. The CDR3 spans 13 residues. Deletions cut 7 bases from V and 6 bases from J, with 15 bases between. CDR1 and CDR2 (germline): ENHRY, SYGVKD. DNA of the CDR3: TGTGCCATCAAGGCCGAGGTTTTGGATGGCTACACCTTC. Protein sequence: CAIKAEVLDGYTF.

The chain is built from TRBV28 and TRBJ1-5; possible D gene TRBD1, 5 bases. V was shortened by 2 bases and J by 7 bases, with 18 bases between the two germline ends. CDR1 and CDR2 from the germline V gene are MDHEN and SYDVKM. CDR3 length: 16 amino acids. For the CDR3, the DNA is TGTGCCAGCAGTTTACGACATCCAGGGTTCGGACAGCCCCAGCATTTT. Its protein is CASSLRHPGFGQPQHF.

J is TRBJ2-1 and V is TRBV6-1; TRBD2 agrees at 8 bases. The CDR3 length is 16 residues. CDR1 and CDR2 from the germline V gene are MNHNS and SASEGT. The ends lost 4 bases at V and 6 bases at J; junction bases unmatched: 11. In nucleotides, the CDR3 is TGTGCCAGCAGTGCTCCACTAGTAGCGGGGCTCAATGAGCAGTTCTTC. It codes for CASSAPLVAGLNEQFF.

V usage is TRBV9 and J usage is TRBJ2-2; TRBD2 is a possible D gene (6 bases). V was shortened by 0 bases and J by 5 bases, with 17 bases between the two germline ends. Germline V CDR1 and CDR2: SGDLS, YYNGEE. There are 17 residues in the CDR3. The CDR3 sequence is CASSVGGWGGGTGELFF. The CDR3 DNA reads TGTGCCAGCAGCGTAGGTGGCTGGGGTGGAGGGACCGGGGAGCTGTTTTTT.

J is TRBJ1-1 and V is TRBV5-1; 7 positions agree with TRBD1. The CDR3 sequence is 16 residues long. V gave up 3 bases and J gave up 0 bases; unmatched junction bases: 8. Looked up from germline, CDR1 is SGHRS and CDR2 is YFSETQ. CDR3 sequence: CASSSQGGGMNTEAFF. CDR3 DNA sequence: TGCGCCAGCAGCTCGCAGGGGGGCGGCATGAACACTGAAGCTTTCTTT.